The 20 T cell receptor beta chains given below trace back to one sample, sequenced in a study of OX40 agonist ivuxolimab in advanced cancers. The library came from the immunoSEQ multiplex PCR assay. The immuneACCESS repertoire file appears here via TCRdb, limited to in-frame rearrangements. These files lack a portion of the clones; in checked studies, under half of the deficit traces to unresolved V genes, and the cause of the others is not known. The sample contains 55,000 to 75,000 clones, about nine tenths of them found a single time. Approximately 2% of the sample rests with the top ten. Material: CD4+ or CD8+ T cells sorted from blood, obtained in a trial of the OX40 agonist ivuxolimab. Receptors originate from an adult with an advanced solid tumor such as melanoma, head and neck, liver or kidney cancer.

The chain carries TRBV6-1 and TRBJ2-1; maybe TRBD2 (6 bases). V was trimmed by 6 bases and J by 6 bases, leaving 12 bases between them. The CDR3 sequence is 13 residues long. CDR1 is MNHNS and CDR2 is SASEGT in the germline V gene. DNA of the CDR3: TGTGCCAGCAGGAGTGGGGGGTTCAATGAGCAGTTCTTC. Protein sequence: CASRSGGFNEQFF.

The rearrangement joins TRBV20-1 to TRBJ2-7; 7 nucleotides match TRBD2. The V gene end was trimmed by 4 bases and the J gene end by 5 bases; junction bases not matched to a gene: 2. The CDR3 has 11 amino acids. The V gene's germline CDR1 is DFQATT and CDR2 SNEGSKA (reference sequence). The DNA for the CDR3 is TGCAGTGCTAAACGGGAGGACGAGCAGTACTTC. Translation gives CSAKREDEQYF.

Written as DNA, the CDR3 is TGCGCCAGCAGCGCACAGGGTGGGGGCACTGAAGCTTTCTTT. Its translation is CASSAQGGGTEAFF. The gene calls are TRBV5-1 and TRBJ1-1; a weak D match, TRBD1 (6 bases). The CDR3 consists of 14 residues. Germline CDR1 SGHRS, CDR2 YFSETQ. V was clipped by 4 bases and J by 4 bases, with 14 bases between them.

This clone was recorded once. V and J are TRBV4-1 and TRBJ2-5; tentatively, D is TRBD1 (5 bases). The CDR3 has 14 residues. Germline V lookup: CDR1 MGHRA, CDR2 YSYEKL. V shed 0 bases and J shed 3 bases, with 8 bases lying between them. The CDR3 nucleotides read TGCGCCAGCAGCCAAGATCAAGGGGAAGAGACCCAGTACTTC. It encodes CASSQDQGEETQYF.

V gene TRBV7-9 combines with J gene TRBJ2-6; 8 positions match TRBD1. After removal of 8 bases from V and 2 bases from J, the junction contained 11 bases not matched to a gene. The CDR3 runs to 17 residues. CDR1 SEHNR and CDR2 FQNEAQ come from the germline V gene (reference sequence). Here the CDR3 reads CASSTGQGVPGANVLTF. In nucleotides, the CDR3 is TGTGCCAGCTCGACAGGACAGGGCGTGCCTGGGGCCAACGTCCTGACTTTC.

This rearrangement joins TRBV6-4 to TRBJ1-1, with D perhaps matching TRBD1 (5 bases). The V end was cut by 0 bases, the J end by 5 bases, with 7 bases between. The CDR3 has 13 residues. Germline assignment: CDR1 MRHNA and CDR2 SNTAGT. In nucleotides, the CDR3 is TGTGCCAGCAGTGACTCTGCAGGGACTGAAGCTTTCTTT. Protein: CASSDSAGTEAFF.

The CDR3 DNA reads TGTGCCAGCAGCGCTGGGACAGGGAACACTGAAGCTTTCTTT. It codes for CASSAGTGNTEAFF. The chain joins TRBV11-1 to TRBJ1-1; 8 bases match TRBD1. V was pared by 5 bases and J by 1 base, with 3 bases of the junction left unmatched. The V gene's germline CDR1 is SGHAT and CDR2 FQDESV (reference sequence). The CDR3 has 14 amino acids.

This chain joins TRBV5-3 and TRBJ1-5; TRBD1 matches 7 bases. TRBV5-3 is known as an ORF, though its function is uncertain. CDR3 length equals 16 residues. With 5 bases clipped from V and 11 bases from J, the junction kept 19 bases outside the gene matches. Here the CDR3 reads CARSNQQGLRLGTQHF. The CDR3 region has the DNA TGTGCCAGAAGTAACCAACAGGGGTTACGTTTAGGGACCCAGCATTTT.

The chain employs TRBV29-1 and TRBJ2-2; 7 bases are a match to TRBD1. V was clipped by 5 bases and J by 2 bases; unmatched bases: 5. Germline-derived CDR1 and CDR2 are SQVTM and ANQGSEA. The CDR3 spans 14 residues. The CDR3 loop is CSVFGQDNTGELFF. CDR3 DNA: TGCAGCGTTTTTGGACAGGATAACACCGGGGAGCTGTTTTTT.

The chain combines TRBV5-1 with TRBJ2-7; D is perhaps TRBD2 (5 bases). The V gene lost 7 bases and the J gene lost 4 bases, with 21 bases spanning the gap. The CDR3 extends over 15 amino acids. CDR1 is SGHRS, CDR2 YFSETQ, per germline. CDR3 protein: CASGVDGEGMYEQYF. The CDR3 DNA follows: TGCGCCAGCGGTGTAGACGGGGAAGGAATGTACGAGCAGTACTTC.

The chain joins TRBV4-1 to TRBJ2-5; 9 nucleotides match TRBD2. The CDR3 extends over 16 amino acids. Germline loops: CDR1 MGHRA, CDR2 YSYEKL. V was clipped by 0 bases and J by 5 bases; unmatched bases: 7. The CDR3 sequence is CASSQEERGVLETQYF. In DNA, the CDR3 is TGCGCCAGCAGCCAAGAGGAGCGGGGGGTCTTGGAGACCCAGTACTTC.

In this sample, this clone turned up once. The J gene is TRBJ2-3, the V gene TRBV7-2; D might be TRBD1 (5 bases). The germline gives CDR1 SGHTA, CDR2 FQGNSA. CDR3 size: 15 residues. Trimming cost V 1 base and J 2 bases, with 10 bases left between them. The CDR3 is CASSLDQGLTDTQYF. The CDR3 DNA reads as TGTGCCAGCAGCTTAGATCAGGGTCTCACAGATACGCAGTATTTT.

The rearrangement uses TRBV7-2 and TRBJ2-1, with unresolved D. The V and J ends lost 5 bases and 2 bases respectively, with 10 bases between them. CDR3 length: 14 residues. Germline V lookup: CDR1 SGHTA, CDR2 FQGNSA. DNA for the CDR3: TGTGCCAGCAGCCCAGTTCCAGCCTACAATGAGCAGTTCTTC. Translating it yields CASSPVPAYNEQFF.

The chain combines TRBV28 with TRBJ2-3; possibly TRBD1 or TRBD2 for D (5 bases each). Germline V gene data show CDR1 as MDHEN and CDR2 as SYDVKM. Trimming pared 1 base from V and 1 base from J, leaving 15 bases between. This CDR3 region has 17 residues. This chain's CDR3 is CASSLYLPQGGTDTQYF. CDR3 DNA sequence: TGTGCCAGCAGTTTATATCTCCCCCAGGGAGGCACAGATACGCAGTATTTT. The full variable domain, rest sourced from reference TRBV28 and TRBJ2-3, is DVKVTQSSRYLVKRTGEKVFLECVQDMDHENMFWYRQDPGLGLRLIYFSYDVKMKEKGDIPEGYSVSREKKERFSLILESASTNQTSMYLCASSLYLPQGGTDTQYFGPGTRLTVL.

V gene TRBV15 combines with J gene TRBJ2-1, with D tentatively TRBD2 (5 bases). The CDR3 runs to 14 residues. V was trimmed by 0 bases and J by 7 bases, leaving 10 bases between them. The germline V gene has CDR1 LNHNV and CDR2 YYDKDF (reference sequence). CDR3 residues: CATSRDPWRNEQFF. The CDR3 DNA sequence: TGTGCCACCAGCAGAGATCCATGGAGGAATGAGCAGTTCTTC.

The chain links TRBV20-1 to TRBJ1-2, with D tentatively TRBD1 (5 bases). Trimming took off 3 bases at V and 8 bases at J, with 10 bases between the two ends. CDR1 is DFQATT, CDR2 SNEGSKA, per germline (reference sequence). This CDR3 comprises 11 residues. CDR3 region: CSASPGLGYTF. The CDR3 DNA reads as TGCAGTGCTAGCCCAGGGCTAGGCTACACCTTC.

The V call is TRBV6-6, the J call TRBJ2-7; D is ambiguous. Trimming pared 2 bases from V and 6 bases from J, leaving 14 bases between. In germline, CDR1 is MNHNY, CDR2 SVGAGI (reference sequence). The CDR3 sequence is 14 residues long. This CDR3 reads CASSYAKEASEQYF. The CDR3 DNA sequence: TGTGCCAGCAGTTACGCCAAAGAGGCATCCGAGCAGTACTTC.

The V call is TRBV13, the J call TRBJ2-7, with 7 nucleotides matching TRBD1. This CDR3 is 16 amino acids long. Germline values: CDR1 PRHDT, CDR2 FYEKMQ (reference sequence). Trimming took 6 bases from V and 4 from J; bases not matched to a gene: 15. DNA of the CDR3: TGTGCCAGCAGAACCTCCGCCGACAGGGCTCGTTACGAGCAGTACTTC. Encoded protein: CASRTSADRARYEQYF.

V usage is TRBV7-9 and J usage is TRBJ2-7; 7 nucleotides agree with TRBD1. The length of the CDR3 is 14 residues. Trimming at V came to 5 bases and at J to 5 bases, leaving 9 bases not matched to a gene. CDR1 and CDR2 (germline): SEHNR, FQNEAQ (reference sequence). The chain's CDR3 is CASSPSNQGDEQYF. In DNA, the CDR3 is TGTGCCAGCAGCCCTAGCAATCAGGGGGACGAGCAGTACTTC.

CDR3 sequence reads: CASSLFGTSGGAKVEQFF. Here the CDR3 DNA reads TGTGCCAGCAGTTTATTCGGCACTAGCGGGGGGGCCAAGGTTGAGCAGTTCTTC. The chain has TRBV27 and TRBJ2-1; TRBD2 matches 13 bases. V lost 1 base to trimming and J lost 9 bases; unmatched junction nucleotides: 12. The CDR3 is made up of 18 amino acids. CDR1 MNHEY and CDR2 SMNVEV come from the germline V gene (reference sequence).